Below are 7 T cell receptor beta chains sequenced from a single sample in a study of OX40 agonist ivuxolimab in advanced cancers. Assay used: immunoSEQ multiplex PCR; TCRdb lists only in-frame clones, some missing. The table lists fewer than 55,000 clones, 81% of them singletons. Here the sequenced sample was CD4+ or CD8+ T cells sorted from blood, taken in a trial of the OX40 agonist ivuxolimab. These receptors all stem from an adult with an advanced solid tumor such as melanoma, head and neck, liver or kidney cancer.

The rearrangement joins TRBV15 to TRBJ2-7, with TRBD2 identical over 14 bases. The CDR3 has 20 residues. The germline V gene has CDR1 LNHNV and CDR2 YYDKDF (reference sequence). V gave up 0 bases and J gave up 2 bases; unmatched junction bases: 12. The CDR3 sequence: CATSRDNPTSGRALPYEQYF. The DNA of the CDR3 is TGTGCCACCAGCAGAGATAACCCGACTAGCGGGAGGGCCCTCCCCTACGAGCAGTACTTC. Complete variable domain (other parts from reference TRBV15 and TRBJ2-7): DAMVIQNPRYQVTQFGKPVTLSCSQTLNHNVMYWYQQKSSQAPKLLFHYYDKDFNNEADTPDNFQSRRPNTSFCFLDIRSPGLGDTAMYLCATSRDNPTSGRALPYEQYFGPGTRLTVT.

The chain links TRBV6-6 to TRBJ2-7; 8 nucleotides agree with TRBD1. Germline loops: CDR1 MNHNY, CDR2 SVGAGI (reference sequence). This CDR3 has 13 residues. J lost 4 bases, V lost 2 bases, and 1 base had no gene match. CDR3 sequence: CASSYTGGYEQYF. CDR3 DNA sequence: TGTGCCAGCAGTTACACAGGGGGATACGAGCAGTACTTC.

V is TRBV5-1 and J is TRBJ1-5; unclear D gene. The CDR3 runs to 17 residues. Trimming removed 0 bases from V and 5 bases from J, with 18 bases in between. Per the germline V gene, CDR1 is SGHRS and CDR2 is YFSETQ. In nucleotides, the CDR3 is TGCGCCAGCAGCTTGGCGGTTAGGGAAGGTGGAGATCAGCCCCAGCATTTT. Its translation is CASSLAVREGGDQPQHF.

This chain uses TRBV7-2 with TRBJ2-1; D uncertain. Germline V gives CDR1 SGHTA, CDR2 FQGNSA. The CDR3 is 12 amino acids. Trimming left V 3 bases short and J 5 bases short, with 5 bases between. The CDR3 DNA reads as TGTGCCAGCAGCTTTATAAACAATGAGCAGTTCTTC. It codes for CASSFINNEQFF.

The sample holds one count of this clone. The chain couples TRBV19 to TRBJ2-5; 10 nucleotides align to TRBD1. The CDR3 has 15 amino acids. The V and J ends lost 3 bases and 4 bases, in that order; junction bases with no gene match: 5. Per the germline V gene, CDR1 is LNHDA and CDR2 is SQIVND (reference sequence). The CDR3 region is CASSIGTGAGETQYF. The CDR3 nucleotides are TGTGCCAGTAGTATCGGGACAGGGGCGGGAGAGACCCAGTACTTC.

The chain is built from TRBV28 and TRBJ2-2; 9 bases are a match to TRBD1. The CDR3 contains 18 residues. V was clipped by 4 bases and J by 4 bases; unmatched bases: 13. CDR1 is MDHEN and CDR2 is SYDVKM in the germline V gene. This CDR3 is CASSSAGVDRGGTGELFF. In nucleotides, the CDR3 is TGTGCCAGCAGTTCCGCTGGGGTGGACAGGGGAGGCACCGGGGAGCTGTTTTTT.

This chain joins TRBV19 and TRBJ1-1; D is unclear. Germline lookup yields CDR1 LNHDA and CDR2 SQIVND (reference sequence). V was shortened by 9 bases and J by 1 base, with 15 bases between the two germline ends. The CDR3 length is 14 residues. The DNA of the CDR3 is TGTGCCAGCTCCTGGGGAGAGCAGAACACTGAAGCTTTCTTT. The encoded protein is CASSWGEQNTEAFF.